This T cell receptor beta chain was observed in a study of spatial heterogeneity in lung cancer. Study-wide findings and caveats: In tumors, expanded intratumoral alpha and beta TCR counts tracked mutation counts.

This clonotype was seen repeatedly, ten times or more. Antigen specificity is unknown. Time point indicated: sample taken at primary tumor resection. TCRdb reprocessed the 5' RACE reads via MiXCR and lists one record per CDR3 protein. This table has about 27,000 distinct CDR3 sequences, 7.1% appearing once. There are 12 residues in the CDR3. V lost 4 bases and J lost 3, with 5 bases in between. CDR1 and CDR2 from the germline V gene are SGHTA and FQGNSA. The source material was lung tumor tissue, sampled at surgery. The TCR was taken from a male donor with early-stage non-small cell lung cancer. V usage is TRBV7-2 and J usage is TRBJ2-3; D unresolved. CDR3 nucleotides: TGTGCCAGCAGCTCTGTAACAGATACGCAGTATTTT. Translation: CASSSVTDTQYF.